The sample holds one count of the clone carrying this T cell receptor (beta chain). Sequenced by immunoSEQ multiplex PCR; TCRdb stores in-frame clones only, minus some. Seen here are 50,000 or so clones, 93% observed once, and the top ten hold 23%. Trimming cost V 4 bases and J 0 bases, with 6 bases left between them. Germline loops: CDR1 MNHNY, CDR2 SVGAGI (reference sequence). The CDR3 length is 13 residues. This entry is derived from a study of control samples from healthy donors and cancer patients. The sample was PBMCs. This TCR came from a woman aged 50 to 60 with head and neck cancer. The J gene is TRBJ1-1, the V gene TRBV6-6; D not certain. CDR3 in DNA: TGTGCCAGCAGTTCTACATTGAACACTGAAGCTTTCTTT. Amino acid sequence: CASSSTLNTEAFF.